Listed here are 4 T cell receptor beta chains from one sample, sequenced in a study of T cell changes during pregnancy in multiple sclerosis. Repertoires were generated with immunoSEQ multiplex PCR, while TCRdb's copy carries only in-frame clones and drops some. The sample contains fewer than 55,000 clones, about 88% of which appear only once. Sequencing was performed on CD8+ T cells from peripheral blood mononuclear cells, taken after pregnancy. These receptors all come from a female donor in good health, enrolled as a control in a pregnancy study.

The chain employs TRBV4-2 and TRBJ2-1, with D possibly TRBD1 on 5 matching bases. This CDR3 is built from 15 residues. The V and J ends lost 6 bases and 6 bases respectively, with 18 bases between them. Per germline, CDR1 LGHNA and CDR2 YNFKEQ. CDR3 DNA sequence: TGTGCCAGCAGACGCTATGTAGGGGATGGCAATGAGCAGTTCTTC. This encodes CASRRYVGDGNEQFF.

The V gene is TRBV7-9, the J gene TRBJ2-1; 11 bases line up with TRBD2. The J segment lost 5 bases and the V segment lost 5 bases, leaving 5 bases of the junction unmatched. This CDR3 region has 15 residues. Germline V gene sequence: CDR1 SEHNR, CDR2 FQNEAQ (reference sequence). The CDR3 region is CASSPGLAVNNEQFF. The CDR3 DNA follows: TGTGCCAGCAGCCCGGGACTAGCGGTCAACAATGAGCAGTTCTTC.

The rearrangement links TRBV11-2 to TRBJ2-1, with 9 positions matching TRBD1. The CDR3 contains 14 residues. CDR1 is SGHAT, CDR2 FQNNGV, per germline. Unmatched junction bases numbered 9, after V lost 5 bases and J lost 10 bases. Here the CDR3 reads CASSEPGQGLEQFF. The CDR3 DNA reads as TGTGCCAGCAGCGAACCGGGACAGGGTTTGGAGCAGTTCTTC.

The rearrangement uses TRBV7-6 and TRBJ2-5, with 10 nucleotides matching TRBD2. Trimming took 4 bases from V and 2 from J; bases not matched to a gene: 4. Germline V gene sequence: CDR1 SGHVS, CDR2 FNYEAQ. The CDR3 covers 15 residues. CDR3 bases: TGTGCCAGCAGCTCATTAGCGGGGGGACAAGAGACCCAGTACTTC. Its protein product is CASSSLAGGQETQYF.